One sample yielded the 11 T cell receptor beta chains listed below, sequenced in a study of cytomegalovirus exposure and HLA in healthy donors. The PCR made use of 60 Vbeta and 13 Jbeta primers. The data were produced by immunoSEQ multiplex PCR, yet TCRdb's version contains in-frame clones alone and is incomplete. The table includes 95,000 to 150,000 clones, 74% detected once. The source material was PBMCs. The origin of the receptors is a middle-aged man in good health and CMV-seropositive.

The V and J genes are TRBV30 and TRBJ2-3, with D uncertain. Germline-derived CDR1 and CDR2 are GTSNPN and SVGIG (reference sequence). V lost 3 bases and J 6 bases, leaving 13 bases between the germline ends. This CDR3 comprises 13 residues. This chain's CDR3 is CAWSLMAVDTQYF. As DNA, the CDR3 is TGTGCCTGGAGCTTGATGGCTGTTGATACGCAGTATTTT.

The genes are TRBV28 and TRBJ2-3, with 9 positions matching TRBD2. The CDR3 is 16 amino acids. Germline CDR1 reads MDHEN; CDR2 reads SYDVKM. Trimming at V came to 1 base and at J to 5 bases, leaving 7 bases not matched to a gene. The CDR3 DNA reads as TGTGCCAGCAGTTTATCTAGCGGGAATCACATAGATACGCAGTATTTT. This codes for CASSLSSGNHIDTQYF.

V gene TRBV28 combines with J gene TRBJ1-2; D gene ambiguous. The CDR3 spans 14 residues. V was shortened by 9 bases and J by 2 bases, with 16 bases between the two germline ends. The germline CDR1 and CDR2 sequences are MDHEN and SYDVKM. The CDR3 is CASNGGAPNYGYTF. The CDR3 DNA reads TGTGCCAGTAATGGCGGCGCCCCCAACTATGGCTACACCTTC.

The CDR3 is CASGLAGAYNEQFF. CDR3 DNA sequence: TGTGCCAGCGGCCTAGCGGGAGCCTACAATGAGCAGTTCTTC. V gene TRBV7-2 combines with J gene TRBJ2-1, with 10 bases identical to TRBD2. With 8 bases clipped from V and 2 bases from J, the junction kept 3 bases outside the gene matches. This CDR3 is built from 14 residues. Germline CDR1 and CDR2: SGHTA and FQGNSA.

The V call is TRBV5-6, the J call TRBJ1-1; no reliable D call. Per the germline V gene, CDR1 is SGHDT and CDR2 is YYEEEE. V gave up 3 bases and J gave up 3 bases, with 18 bases separating them. This CDR3 is built from 16 residues. The CDR3 DNA reads TGTGCCAGCAGCTCCGGACCCGGGAGGCGTGACACTGAAGCTTTCTTT. Its translation: CASSSGPGRRDTEAFF.

The chain carries TRBV6-5 and TRBJ2-7; 8 bases map to TRBD2. Trimming removed 0 bases from V and 3 bases from J; junction bases left unmatched: 7. The length of the CDR3 is 16 residues. Germline-derived CDR1 and CDR2 are MNHEY and SVGAGI. CDR3 coding DNA: TGTGCCAGCAGTTACTCTAGCGGGGAGAGGCTCTACGAGCAGTACTTC. This translates into CASSYSSGERLYEQYF.

The chain couples TRBV19 to TRBJ2-5; D perhaps matches TRBD2 (6 bases). The ends were cut back, 7 bases at V and 1 base at J, with 16 bases in the middle. This CDR3 has 15 amino acids. Germline V gene lookup returns CDR1 LNHDA and CDR2 SQIVND (reference sequence). CDR3 residues: CASTVKAGTQETQYF. CDR3 bases: TGTGCCAGTACCGTGAAGGCGGGGACCCAAGAGACCCAGTACTTC.

This clone has a handful of counts. The chain combines TRBV7-3 with TRBJ1-6; 11 bases map to TRBD1. V trimming: 5 bases; J trimming: 6 bases; junction bases outside the gene matches: 3. The length of the CDR3 is 15 residues. Per the germline V gene, CDR1 is SGHTA and CDR2 is FQGTGA. The CDR3 sequence is CASSVGQGANSPLHF. CDR3 DNA sequence: TGTGCCAGCAGCGTCGGACAGGGGGCTAATTCACCCCTCCACTTT.

The chain combines TRBV4-1 with TRBJ1-5, with 9 bases that match TRBD1. The V segment lost 3 bases and the J segment 6 bases; nucleotides outside the gene matches: 6. Germline assignment: CDR1 MGHRA and CDR2 YSYEKL. The CDR3 runs 15 residues. As DNA, the CDR3 is TGCGCCAGCAGCCAGATGGGACAGGGCGCTCAGCCCCAGCATTTT. It encodes CASSQMGQGAQPQHF.

The genes are TRBV9 and TRBJ2-1; a weak D match, TRBD2 (6 bases). The CDR3 runs to 16 residues. The V and J ends lost 1 base and 0 bases respectively, with 11 bases between them. CDR1 is SGDLS and CDR2 is YYNGEE in the germline V gene. CDR3 in DNA: TGTGCCAGCAGCGTACCGGGGGTTGGCTCCTACAATGAGCAGTTCTTC. This translates into CASSVPGVGSYNEQFF.

In its sample, this clone was seen a few times. V usage is TRBV7-2 and J usage is TRBJ2-5, with a possible D match to TRBD2 (6 bases). Trimming pared 1 base from V and 2 bases from J, leaving 14 bases between. The CDR3 loop spans 16 amino acids. Germline V CDR1 and CDR2: SGHTA, FQGNSA. The CDR3: CASSLGAGRIQETQYF. CDR3 nucleotide sequence: TGTGCCAGCAGCTTAGGGGCGGGGCGTATACAAGAGACCCAGTACTTC.